This T cell receptor (beta chain) emerged from a study of CD8 T cells in Susac syndrome. Random hexamers served to reverse transcribe roughly 0.5 to 1 ug RNA. Each CDR3 protein gets one entry after TCRdb re-called the immunoSEQ multiplex PCR reads with MiXCR. This table holds under 200,000 distinct CDR3 sequences, roughly 94% found once. This CDR3 contains 16 residues. Germline V CDR1 and CDR2: MGHDK, SYGVNS. Germline trimming cut 4 bases from V and 3 bases from J; bases unmatched to any gene: 9. The V gene is TRBV25-1, the J gene TRBJ2-1, with 7 bases fitting TRBD2. Sequencing used CD4+ T cells from PBMCs. The TCR comes from a human donor in good health. CDR3 sequence: CASSGSRPSGYNEQFF. In DNA form, the CDR3 reads TGTGCCAGCAGTGGCAGTAGGCCTAGCGGCTACAATGAGCAGTTCTTC.